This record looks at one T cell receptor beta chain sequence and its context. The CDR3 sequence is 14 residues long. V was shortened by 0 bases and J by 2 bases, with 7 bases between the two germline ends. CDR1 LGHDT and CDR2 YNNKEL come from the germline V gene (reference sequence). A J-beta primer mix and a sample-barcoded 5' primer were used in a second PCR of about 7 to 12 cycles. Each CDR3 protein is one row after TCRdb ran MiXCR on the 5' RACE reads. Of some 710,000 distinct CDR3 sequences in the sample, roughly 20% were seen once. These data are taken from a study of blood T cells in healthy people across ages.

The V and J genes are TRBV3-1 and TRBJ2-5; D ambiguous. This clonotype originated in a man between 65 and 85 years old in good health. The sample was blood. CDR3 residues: CASSQDTRQETQYF. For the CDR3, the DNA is TGTGCCAGCAGCCAAGACACAAGACAAGAGACCCAGTACTTC.